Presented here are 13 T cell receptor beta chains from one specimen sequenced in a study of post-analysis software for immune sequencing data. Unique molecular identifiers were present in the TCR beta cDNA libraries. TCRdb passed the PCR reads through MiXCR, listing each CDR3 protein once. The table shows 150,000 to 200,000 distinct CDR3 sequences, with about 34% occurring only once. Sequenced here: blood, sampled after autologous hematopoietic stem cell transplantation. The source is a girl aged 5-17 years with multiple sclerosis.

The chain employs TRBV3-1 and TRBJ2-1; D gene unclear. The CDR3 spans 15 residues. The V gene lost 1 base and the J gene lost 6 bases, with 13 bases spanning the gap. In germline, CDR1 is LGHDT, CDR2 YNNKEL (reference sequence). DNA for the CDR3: TGTGCCAGCAGCCAAGGGTGGATTAGTGGCAATGAGCAGTTCTTC. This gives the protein CASSQGWISGNEQFF.

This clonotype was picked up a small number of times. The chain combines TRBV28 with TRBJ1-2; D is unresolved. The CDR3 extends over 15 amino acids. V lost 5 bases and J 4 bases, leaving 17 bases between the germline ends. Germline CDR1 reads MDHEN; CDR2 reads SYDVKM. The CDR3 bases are TGTGCCAGCAGTCGAAGAGGAGTTACTGTCTATGGCTACACCTTC. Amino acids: CASSRRGVTVYGYTF.

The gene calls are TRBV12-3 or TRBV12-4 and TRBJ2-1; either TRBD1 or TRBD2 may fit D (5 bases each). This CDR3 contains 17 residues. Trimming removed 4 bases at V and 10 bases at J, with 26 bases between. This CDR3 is CASSSSGTITTMREQFF. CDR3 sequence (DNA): TGTGCCAGCAGTTCATCCGGGACGATCACTACAATGCGGGAGCAGTTCTTC.

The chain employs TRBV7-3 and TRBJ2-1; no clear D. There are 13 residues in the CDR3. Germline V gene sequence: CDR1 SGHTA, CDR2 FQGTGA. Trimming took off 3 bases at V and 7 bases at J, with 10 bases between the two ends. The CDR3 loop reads CASSFYRENEQFF. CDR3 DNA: TGTGCCAGCAGCTTTTACCGTGAGAATGAGCAGTTCTTC.

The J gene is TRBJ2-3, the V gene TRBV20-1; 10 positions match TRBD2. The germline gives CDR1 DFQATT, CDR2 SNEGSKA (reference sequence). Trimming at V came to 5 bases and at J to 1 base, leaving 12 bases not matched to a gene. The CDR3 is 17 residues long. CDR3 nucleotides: TGCAGTGCTGAGATCGGGACTAGCGTATCCGGCACAGATACGCAGTATTTT. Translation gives CSAEIGTSVSGTDTQYF.

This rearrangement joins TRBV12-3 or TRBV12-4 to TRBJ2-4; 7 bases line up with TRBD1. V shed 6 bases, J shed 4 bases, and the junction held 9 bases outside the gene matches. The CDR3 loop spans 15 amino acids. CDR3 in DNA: TGTGCCAGCAGGGGCCCGGGACAGAGAAAAAACATTCAGTACTTC. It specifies CASRGPGQRKNIQYF.

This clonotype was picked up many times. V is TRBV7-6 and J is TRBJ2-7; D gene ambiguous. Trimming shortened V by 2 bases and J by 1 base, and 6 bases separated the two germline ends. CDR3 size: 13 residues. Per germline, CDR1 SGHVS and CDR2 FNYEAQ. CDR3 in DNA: TGTGCCAGCAGCTTATCGGTGTCCTACGAGCAGTACTTC. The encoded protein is CASSLSVSYEQYF.

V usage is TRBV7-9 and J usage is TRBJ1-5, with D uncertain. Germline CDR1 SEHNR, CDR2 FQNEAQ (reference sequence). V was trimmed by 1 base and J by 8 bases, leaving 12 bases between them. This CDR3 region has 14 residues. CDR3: CASSLGGLGKPQHF. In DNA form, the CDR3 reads TGTGCCAGCAGCTTAGGTGGCCTGGGGAAGCCCCAGCATTTT.

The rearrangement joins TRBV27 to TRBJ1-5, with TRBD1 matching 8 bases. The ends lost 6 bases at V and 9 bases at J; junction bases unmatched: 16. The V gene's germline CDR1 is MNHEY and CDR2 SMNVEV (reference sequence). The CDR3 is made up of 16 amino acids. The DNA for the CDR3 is TGTGCCAGCAGCCCAGCGGCAGGGGGCCAATTAGGGCCCCAGCATTTT. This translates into CASSPAAGGQLGPQHF.

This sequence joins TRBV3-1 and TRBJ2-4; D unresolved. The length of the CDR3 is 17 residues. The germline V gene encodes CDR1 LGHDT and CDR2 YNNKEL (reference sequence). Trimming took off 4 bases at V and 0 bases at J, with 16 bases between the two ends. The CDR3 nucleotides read TGTGCCAGCAGCCGTTCCCAGAATCTTCTAGCCAAAAACATTCAGTACTTC. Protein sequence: CASSRSQNLLAKNIQYF.

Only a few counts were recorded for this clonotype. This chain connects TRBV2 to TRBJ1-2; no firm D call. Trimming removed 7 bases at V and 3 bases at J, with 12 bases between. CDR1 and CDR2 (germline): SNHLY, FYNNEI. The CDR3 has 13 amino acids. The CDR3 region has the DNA TGTGCCAGCACGATGGGCAGAGACTATGGCTACACCTTC. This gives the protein CASTMGRDYGYTF.

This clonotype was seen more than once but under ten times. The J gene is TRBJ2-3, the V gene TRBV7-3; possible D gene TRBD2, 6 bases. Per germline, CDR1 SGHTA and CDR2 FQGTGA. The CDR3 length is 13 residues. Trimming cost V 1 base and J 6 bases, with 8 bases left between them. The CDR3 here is CASSLNLADTQYF. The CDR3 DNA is TGTGCCAGCAGCTTAAACCTAGCGGATACGCAGTATTTT.

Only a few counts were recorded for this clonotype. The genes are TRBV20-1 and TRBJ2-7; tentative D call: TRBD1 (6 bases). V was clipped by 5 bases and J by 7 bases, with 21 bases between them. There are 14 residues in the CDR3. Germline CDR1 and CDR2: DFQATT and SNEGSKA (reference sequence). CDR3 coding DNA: TGCAGTGCTTTCCACAGGGAAGGGGCCAGGGAGCAGTACTTC. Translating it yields CSAFHREGAREQYF.